These 29 T cell receptor beta chains share one sample of origin, sequenced in a study of T cells in Graves' hyperthyroidism and ophthalmopathy. RNA transcripts provided the source from which TCR beta CDR3 regions were amplified. The HTBI primer set served for first-round RT-PCR of the TCR CDR3. TCRdb used MiXCR to reprocess the multiplex PCR reads, holding one entry per CDR3 protein. The table includes around 270,000 distinct CDR3 sequences, approximately 18% detected once. The sequenced material came from blood. All receptors derive from a man aged 50 to 59 with Graves' ophthalmopathy.

This rearrangement joins TRBV7-2 to TRBJ2-1; D call uncertain. The CDR3 consists of 13 residues. Per the germline V gene, CDR1 is SGHTA and CDR2 is FQGNSA. Deletions cut 1 base from V and 9 bases from J, with 10 bases between. Here the CDR3 DNA reads TGTGCCAGCAGCTTAGATCGTTCGGGTGAGCAGTTCTTC. It specifies CASSLDRSGEQFF.

The chain employs TRBV10-3 and TRBJ2-3; TRBD1 matches at 11 bases. CDR3 length equals 17 residues. CDR1 is ENHRY, CDR2 SYGVKD, per germline. Trimming took 4 bases from V and 3 from J; bases not matched to a gene: 9. The CDR3 DNA reads TGTGCCATCAGTGGCCCGGGACAGGGGGTGTTGACAGATACGCAGTATTTT. Encoded protein: CAISGPGQGVLTDTQYF.

The V and J genes are TRBV12-3 or TRBV12-4 and TRBJ2-7; 9 nucleotides line up with TRBD1. Germline trimming cut 4 bases from V and 4 bases from J; bases unmatched to any gene: 8. This CDR3 comprises 15 residues. CDR3 residues: CASSSDRGYRYEQYF. The CDR3 DNA sequence: TGTGCCAGCAGTTCGGACAGGGGCTATCGGTACGAGCAGTACTTC.

The CDR3 sequence is CASSFKGYNSPLHF. The CDR3 DNA reads TGTGCCAGCAGCTTTAAGGGTTATAATTCACCCCTCCACTTT. The gene calls are TRBV7-9 and TRBJ1-6; D is uncertain. The CDR3 sequence is 14 residues long. V was cut by 3 bases and J by 4 bases, with 7 bases left in between. The germline CDR1 and CDR2 sequences are SEHNR and FQNEAQ (reference sequence).

This clonotype showed up many times. The V and J genes are TRBV24-1 and TRBJ2-1, with TRBD1 matching 7 bases. The CDR3 is 16 residues long. The V gene's germline CDR1 is KGHDR and CDR2 SFDVKD. The J segment lost 10 bases and the V segment lost 4 bases, leaving 15 bases of the junction unmatched. This CDR3 reads CATSDPNDRTGREQFF. The CDR3 DNA reads as TGTGCCACCAGTGACCCAAACGACAGGACAGGTCGCGAGCAGTTCTTC.

There are a few counts of this clonotype. The rearrangement uses TRBV5-1 and TRBJ2-1; 13 bases line up with TRBD2. Germline V gene data show CDR1 as SGHRS and CDR2 as YFSETQ. V lost 5 bases to trimming and J lost 9 bases; unmatched junction nucleotides: 8. There are 15 residues in the CDR3. The CDR3 is CASRFTSGRVGEQFF. CDR3 in DNA: TGCGCCAGCAGGTTTACTAGCGGGAGGGTTGGTGAGCAGTTCTTC.

Note on this clonotype: This may stem from a read error, because a much larger clone lies one nucleotide away. The V call is TRBV2, the J call TRBJ2-2, with D tentatively TRBD2 (5 bases). The CDR3 is 14 residues long. The V gene's germline CDR1 is SNHLY and CDR2 FYNNEI. CDR3 region: CASSEAGPTGELCF. Here the CDR3 DNA reads TGTGCCAGCAGTGAAGCGGGTCCCACCGGGGAGCTGTGTTTT. Together with reference TRBV2 and TRBJ2-2, the CDR3 gives the full variable domain: EPEVTQTPSHQVTQMGQEVILRCVPISNHLYFYWYRQILGQKVEFLVSFYNNEISEKSEIFDDQFSVERPDGSNFTLKIRSTKLEDSAMYFCASSEAGPTGELCFGEGSRLTVL.

This clonotype was seen at least ten times. The J gene is TRBJ2-7, the V gene TRBV6-1; the match to TRBD2 covers 8 bases. Trimming removed 2 bases from V and 5 bases from J; junction bases left unmatched: 8. The CDR3 runs to 15 residues. The germline CDR1 and CDR2 sequences are MNHNS and SASEGT. CDR3 in DNA: TGTGCCAGCAGTGAAACAAAGCGGGAGTACGACGAGCAGTACTTC. It yields the protein CASSETKREYDEQYF.

A few counts support this clonotype. The chain has TRBV12-3 or TRBV12-4 and TRBJ1-1; D is perhaps TRBD1 (6 bases). The CDR3 sequence is 13 residues long. Trimming removed 11 bases at V and 1 base at J, with 14 bases between. The CDR3 DNA is TGTGCCGGGGGGCTGGGAGGGAACACTGAAGCTTTCTTT. Its translation is CAGGLGGNTEAFF.

This clonotype was seen a handful of times. The gene calls are TRBV10-3 and TRBJ1-2, with 10 bases that match TRBD1. Germline V gene data show CDR1 as ENHRY and CDR2 as SYGVKD. This CDR3 spans 13 amino acids. The V gene end was trimmed by 6 bases and the J gene end by 8 bases; junction bases not matched to a gene: 6. The CDR3: CAIRGTGEYGYTF. The CDR3 DNA reads as TGTGCCATCAGGGGGACAGGGGAATACGGCTACACCTTC.

This clonotype has a handful of counts. The chain links TRBV28 to TRBJ2-2; D possibly corresponds to TRBD1 (6 bases). CDR3 length: 13 residues. Germline CDR1 MDHEN, CDR2 SYDVKM. With 8 bases removed from V and 4 bases from J, the gap between germline ends came to 11 bases. CDR3 protein: CASERGTTGELFF. Written as DNA, the CDR3 is TGTGCCAGCGAAAGGGGGACCACCGGGGAGCTGTTTTTT.

This clonotype was counted ten times or more. The rearrangement joins TRBV7-9 to TRBJ2-1, with D perhaps matching TRBD1 (5 bases). The CDR3 spans 14 residues. V was pared by 2 bases and J by 5 bases, with 10 bases between. Germline V gene lookup returns CDR1 SEHNR and CDR2 FQNEAQ (reference sequence). CDR3 bases: TGTGCCAGCAGCTTATATGTGACAGACAATGAGCAGTTCTTC. Residues: CASSLYVTDNEQFF.

Notes on this clonotype: A single base separates this from a much larger clone, so it may be a read error. The CDR3 nucleotides read TGTGCCAGCAGCCAAATGAGGCAGTACACCGGGGAGCTGTTTTTT. Translated, it gives CASSQMRQYTGELFF. The V and J genes are TRBV2 and TRBJ2-2; D uncertain. Trimming left V 6 bases short and J 3 bases short, with 14 bases between. This CDR3 has 15 amino acids. Germline V lookup: CDR1 SNHLY, CDR2 FYNNEI.

In this sample, this clonotype turned up many times. V gene TRBV3-1 combines with J gene TRBJ2-7, with TRBD2 as a possible D gene (5 bases). Trimming removed 3 bases from V and 0 bases from J, with 15 bases in between. The CDR3 is 16 amino acids. Per the germline V gene, CDR1 is LGHDT and CDR2 is YNNKEL (reference sequence). DNA for the CDR3: TGTGCCAGCAGCCAGATGGGCGGGTGGAGCTCCTACGAGCAGTACTTC. It yields the protein CASSQMGGWSSYEQYF.

The V and J genes are TRBV9 and TRBJ2-2, with D perhaps TRBD2 (6 bases). V lost 4 bases and J lost 5, with 15 bases in between. Germline CDR1 is SGDLS and CDR2 is YYNGEE. The CDR3 totals 15 residues. Here the CDR3 DNA reads TGTGCCAGCAGCCCCCACCTTGGGGGGACCGGGGAGCTGTTTTTT. Translation gives CASSPHLGGTGELFF.

Ten or more counts support this clonotype. This sequence joins TRBV7-9 and TRBJ2-2; 10 positions agree with TRBD2. The CDR3 covers 15 residues. The V and J ends lost 6 bases and 1 base, in that order; junction bases with no gene match: 2. Germline CDR1 reads SEHNR; CDR2 reads FQNEAQ (reference sequence). CDR3 coding DNA: TGTGCCAGCAGACTAGCGGGACGGAACACCGGGGAGCTGTTTTTT. As protein: CASRLAGRNTGELFF.

This clonotype appeared many times. The chain joins TRBV2 to TRBJ1-1; D gene unclear. The CDR3 covers 14 residues. Germline V gives CDR1 SNHLY, CDR2 FYNNEI. Trimming left V 7 bases short and J 2 bases short, with 14 bases between. CDR3 sequence (DNA): TGTGCCAGCACCATGGACGGTCCCAACACTGAAGCTTTCTTT. As protein: CASTMDGPNTEAFF.

This clonotype has at least ten counts. This chain links TRBV5-5 with TRBJ1-3, with D perhaps TRBD1 (5 bases). Germline V gene sequence: CDR1 SGHKS, CDR2 YYEKEE (reference sequence). V lost 1 base and J 0 bases, leaving 8 bases between the germline ends. The CDR3 spans 15 residues. CDR3 DNA sequence: TGTGCCAGCAGCTTGCGACAGAGCTCTGGAAACACCATATATTTT. Translating gives CASSLRQSSGNTIYF.

This clonotype was counted a few times. The V call is TRBV30, the J call TRBJ2-2; 9 bases match TRBD2. This CDR3 is 17 amino acids long. The germline CDR1 and CDR2 sequences are GTSNPN and SVGIG (reference sequence). The V gene end was trimmed by 0 bases and the J gene end by 0 bases; junction bases not matched to a gene: 5. CDR3 nucleotide sequence: TGTGCCTGGAGTGTATTAGCTAGCGGGACGAACACCGGGGAGCTGTTTTTT. Amino acids: CAWSVLASGTNTGELFF.

This clonotype was recorded many times. V usage is TRBV20-1 and J usage is TRBJ1-1; TRBD1 agrees at 7 bases. The V and J ends lost 5 bases and 11 bases, in that order; junction bases with no gene match: 14. CDR1 and CDR2 (germline): DFQATT, SNEGSKA (reference sequence). CDR3 length: 13 residues. CDR3 DNA: TGCAGTGCTTCAGAACACAGGGGAATGCGCGCTTTCTTT. Its translation is CSASEHRGMRAFF.

This chain uses TRBV19 with TRBJ1-5; D uncertain. The CDR3 has 15 residues. The ends were cut back, 3 bases at V and 1 base at J, with 10 bases in the middle. CDR1 and CDR2 from the germline V gene are LNHDA and SQIVND (reference sequence). As DNA, the CDR3 is TGTGCCAGTAGTATCGGGCAAATAAGCAATCAGCCCCAGCATTTT. The encoded protein is CASSIGQISNQPQHF.

This clonotype was seen at least ten times. V and J are TRBV5-8 and TRBJ2-1; TRBD1 agrees at 9 bases. V dropped 3 bases and J dropped 6; count of bases not matched to a gene: 4. Germline V gene lookup returns CDR1 SGHTS and CDR2 YDEGEE. This CDR3 contains 14 residues. CDR3 nucleotides: TGTGCCAGCAGCTGGGGGACAGGGCTCAATGAGCAGTTCTTC. It translates to CASSWGTGLNEQFF.

There are many counts of this clonotype. The J gene is TRBJ2-7, the V gene TRBV20-1; tentative D call: TRBD1 (6 bases). The CDR3 spans 15 residues. V was pared by 5 bases and J by 2 bases, with 19 bases between. Germline CDR1 is DFQATT and CDR2 is SNEGSKA (reference sequence). This CDR3 reads CSAPVGGSLTYEQYF. In DNA, the CDR3 is TGCAGTGCTCCCGTAGGGGGAAGTTTAACCTACGAGCAGTACTTC.

This clonotype occurred once. The chain recombines TRBV18 with TRBJ2-3; tentatively, D is TRBD2 (6 bases). Trimming cost V 1 base and J 2 bases, with 16 bases left between them. Germline CDR1 KGHSH, CDR2 LQKENI. This CDR3 is built from 17 residues. The CDR3 loop reads CASSPLGSGDLTDTQYF. In DNA, the CDR3 is TGTGCCAGCTCACCACTGGGGTCGGGAGACCTCACAGATACGCAGTATTTT. Looking up the rest from reference TRBV18 and TRBJ2-3 gives the full variable domain: NAGVMQNPRHLVRRRGQEARLRCSPMKGHSHVYWYRQLPEEGLKFMVYLQKENIIDESGMPKERFSAEFPKEGPSILRIQQVVRGDSAAYFCASSPLGSGDLTDTQYFGPGTRLTVL.

There are many counts of this clonotype. V usage is TRBV3-1 and J usage is TRBJ2-7, with D perhaps matching TRBD1 (5 bases). Germline CDR1 is LGHDT and CDR2 is YNNKEL (reference sequence). The CDR3 sequence is 12 residues long. Trimming stripped 6 bases from V and 1 base from J, with 7 bases between. The CDR3 DNA reads as TGTGCCAGCAGGAAGGGGTCCTACGAGCAGTACTTC. Its translation is CASRKGSYEQYF.

This sequence joins TRBV12-3 or TRBV12-4 and TRBJ2-1, with no clear D. V lost 6 bases to trimming and J lost 8 bases, with 8 bases between them. This CDR3 region has 11 residues. The CDR3 region has the DNA TGTGCCAGCAGCAACATCGATGAGCAGTTCTTC. As protein: CASSNIDEQFF.

CDR3 sequence reads: CASSFPGGYEQFF. The CDR3 DNA reads as TGTGCCAGCAGCTTCCCGGGGGGGTATGAGCAGTTCTTC. The genes are TRBV7-9 and TRBJ2-1; 8 bases match TRBD2. The germline V gene encodes CDR1 SEHNR and CDR2 FQNEAQ (reference sequence). The V gene end was trimmed by 3 bases and the J gene end by 8 bases; junction bases not matched to a gene: 3. The CDR3 extends over 13 amino acids.

This clonotype was found many times. This chain connects TRBV29-1 to TRBJ2-3; 10 nucleotides line up with TRBD2. V dropped 7 bases and J dropped 0; count of bases not matched to a gene: 7. The CDR3 loop spans 15 amino acids. The germline gives CDR1 SQVTM, CDR2 ANQGSEA. This CDR3 reads CSARTSGTSTDTQYF. The CDR3 DNA sequence: TGCAGCGCCCGAACTAGCGGGACGAGCACAGATACGCAGTATTTT.

This clonotype was seen many times. The chain combines TRBV29-1 with TRBJ2-1, with TRBD2 matching 10 bases. V was pared by 4 bases and J by 6 bases, with 0 bases of the junction left unmatched. The length of the CDR3 is 12 residues. The germline CDR1 and CDR2 sequences are SQVTM and ANQGSEA. CDR3 region: CSVGTSGNEQFF. CDR3 sequence (DNA): TGCAGCGTTGGGACTAGCGGCAATGAGCAGTTCTTC.